This T cell receptor (beta chain) appears in the sequencing data of a study of shared T cell receptors in the human thymus. The CDR3 is 16 residues long. The germline CDR1 and CDR2 sequences are SGHKS and YYEKEE (reference sequence). V was shortened by 2 bases and J by 0 bases, with 12 bases between the two germline ends. Sequencing was performed with immunoSEQ multiplex PCR; in TCRdb, only in-frame clones are kept and a portion is missing. The sample shows 650,000 to 950,000 clones, over 75% of them seen only once. The data were also submitted as part of a second study, on human thymus T cells. That report notes: Having surgery to correct congenital heart defects, healthy Finnish infants acted as the donors. The thymus tissue came from resections taken during corrective heart surgery. Within thymic and blood repertoires, V and J gene usage appeared to be biased. There were highly overlapping thymic repertoires among unrelated individuals, as related research reported.

The TCR originated in a girl under three years old with a congenital heart defect. Sequencing used thymocytes. The V and J genes are TRBV5-5 and TRBJ1-5; tentatively, D is TRBD1 (6 bases). This CDR3 reads CASSFGQKDSNQPQHF. The CDR3 nucleotides read TGTGCCAGCAGCTTCGGACAGAAAGATAGCAATCAGCCCCAGCATTTT.